This T cell receptor beta chain was identified in a study of regulatory T cells in long-lasting Graves disease. This clonotype appeared many times. The time point denotes: newly diagnosed GD, antithyroid drugs for less than 3 months. PBMC-extracted RNA yielded the TCR library. For TCR beta, libraries came from iRepertoire HTBI primers and Arm-PCR of CDR3 regions. TCRdb redid the calling of the multiplex PCR reads with MiXCR, one entry per CDR3 protein. Among approximately 400,000 distinct CDR3 sequences listed, approximately 15% were seen once. Trimming took off 3 bases at V and 6 bases at J, with 9 bases between the two ends. The CDR3 loop spans 13 amino acids. The data also belong to a second study, concerning T cells in Graves' hyperthyroidism and ophthalmopathy. That report adds: It was uncontrolled infection, other autoimmune disease, pregnancy or lactation that excluded patients. The TCR CDR3 first-round RT-PCR relied on the HTBI primer set.

Sample: peripheral blood mononuclear cells (PBMCs), taken at new diagnosis, from a patient treated with antithyroid drugs. The chain employs TRBV12-3 or TRBV12-4 and TRBJ1-5; possibly TRBD1 for D (5 bases). The clonotype comes from a woman in her thirties or forties with Graves disease. Written as DNA, the CDR3 is TGTGCCAGCAGTTTCAATGGGGCTCAGCCCCAGCATTTT. Protein: CASSFNGAQPQHF.